The next 22 T cell receptor beta chains were all read from a single sample in a study of post-analysis software for immune sequencing data. Study-wide findings and caveats: Comparison of patients with controls showed five TRBV segments more frequent in patients, TRBV5-6, TRBV5-1 and TRBV20-1 among them.

What these receptors recognize is not known. Unique molecular identifiers were built into the TCR beta cDNA libraries. TCRdb recomputed calls from the PCR reads with MiXCR, one row per CDR3 protein. The repertoire holds 600,000 to 750,000 distinct CDR3 sequences, with about 60% as singletons. The sequencing input was blood. The source of these receptors is a girl aged 2-15 years with multiple sclerosis.

This clonotype occurred a few times. The chain carries TRBV7-9 and TRBJ2-1, with 10 bases matching TRBD2. The CDR3 runs to 17 residues. The J segment lost 0 bases and the V segment lost 9 bases, leaving 11 bases of the junction unmatched. Germline lookup yields CDR1 SEHNR and CDR2 FQNEAQ (reference sequence). The chain's CDR3 is CASPRKEREGSYNEQFF. As DNA, the CDR3 is TGTGCCAGTCCCCGTAAAGAGCGGGAGGGCTCCTACAATGAGCAGTTCTTC.

This clonotype was recorded a few times. The V call is TRBV27, the J call TRBJ2-5; possible D gene TRBD2, 6 bases. The CDR3 is 13 residues long. V was clipped by 5 bases and J by 11 bases, with 18 bases between them. Germline-derived CDR1 and CDR2 are MNHEY and SMNVEV (reference sequence). The CDR3, as DNA: TGTGCCAGCAGTCCGGGACGGAGGGAAAAGCAGTACTTC. It is translated as CASSPGRREKQYF.

This rearrangement joins TRBV5-1 to TRBJ2-3, with D unresolved. Per the germline V gene, CDR1 is SGHRS and CDR2 is YFSETQ. Between the trimmed V and J ends, which lost 0 bases and 1 base, there was a span of 12 bases. The CDR3 loop spans 16 amino acids. CDR3 DNA sequence: TGCGCCAGCAGCTTGGCGGCTAGTGGAGGCACAGATACGCAGTATTTT. The encoded protein is CASSLAASGGTDTQYF.

This clonotype occurred a few times. This chain joins TRBV7-9 and TRBJ2-5; D perhaps matches TRBD2 (6 bases). V was cut by 3 bases and J by 7 bases, with 12 bases left in between. This CDR3 contains 13 residues. Germline CDR1 SEHNR, CDR2 FQNEAQ (reference sequence). As DNA, the CDR3 is TGTGCCAGCAGCTTGGGGCCGGAGGGGACCCAGTACTTC. Its translation is CASSLGPEGTQYF. The complete variable domain, with remaining parts taken from reference TRBV7-9 and TRBJ2-5, reads DTGVSQNPRHKITKRGQNVTFRCDPISEHNRLYWYRQTLGQGPEFLTYFQNEAQLEKSRLLSDRFSAERPKGSFSTLEIQRTEQGDSAMYLCASSLGPEGTQYFGPGTRLLVL.

The rearrangement links TRBV12-3 or TRBV12-4 to TRBJ1-1, with a possible D match to TRBD1 (5 bases). The CDR3 sequence is 12 residues long. The V and J ends lost 6 bases and 8 bases respectively, with 13 bases between them. CDR3 coding DNA: TGTGCCAGCAGCCCAGGGCCACCCGAAGCTTTCTTT. Translating gives CASSPGPPEAFF.

This clonotype was counted a few times. V and J are TRBV12-3 or TRBV12-4 and TRBJ2-1; D is perhaps TRBD1 or TRBD2 (5 bases each). V gave up 5 bases and J gave up 11 bases, with 19 bases separating them. The CDR3 extends over 14 amino acids. The CDR3 DNA reads TGTGCCAGCAGTCCCGGGCCGGGACGGATAAAGCAGTTCTTC. It encodes CASSPGPGRIKQFF.

J is TRBJ2-1 and V is TRBV7-9; D remains unclear. Germline CDR1 is SEHNR and CDR2 is FQNEAQ (reference sequence). V lost 2 bases to trimming and J lost 5 bases, with 13 bases between them. This CDR3 spans 15 amino acids. The CDR3 nucleotides are TGTGCCAGCAGCTTATTTGCGACTCCCGACAATGAGCAGTTCTTC. Encoded protein: CASSLFATPDNEQFF.

In nucleotides, the CDR3 is TGCAGTGCGGAGCATCCCCAAGAGACCCAGTACTTC. Residues: CSAEHPQETQYF. The chain combines TRBV20-1 with TRBJ2-5, with D hard to call. The germline gives CDR1 DFQATT, CDR2 SNEGSKA (reference sequence). V lost 6 bases, J lost 1 base, and 9 bases lay in between. The CDR3 has 12 amino acids.

With regard to this clonotype: The junction and the germline gene differ at one end; a read error may be behind it. The chain employs TRBV7-6 and TRBJ2-1; D possibly matches TRBD1 or TRBD2 (6 bases each). Per germline, CDR1 SGHVS and CDR2 FNYEAQ. The CDR3 runs to 13 residues. CDR3: CASSPPGGRGQFF. CDR3 nucleotide sequence: TGTGCCAGCAGCCCACCCGGCGGCCGGGGGCAGTTCTTT.

This chain uses TRBV25-1 with TRBJ2-1, with 10 bases fitting TRBD2. CDR3 length: 19 amino acids. Germline values: CDR1 MGHDK, CDR2 SYGVNS. V lost 1 base and J lost 2; bases outside the gene matches: 11. In nucleotides, the CDR3 is TGTGCCAGCAGTGAATGGGACGTGGGACTAGCGCGTACCTACAATGAGCAGTTCTTC. It codes for CASSEWDVGLARTYNEQFF.

The V and J genes are TRBV30 and TRBJ2-1; TRBD1 matches at 7 bases. CDR1 and CDR2 from the germline V gene are GTSNPN and SVGIG (reference sequence). The ends lost 2 bases at V and 0 bases at J; junction bases unmatched: 10. The CDR3 contains 17 residues. CDR3 protein: CAWSYVRDRSSYNEQFF. The CDR3 DNA reads TGTGCCTGGAGTTATGTAAGGGACAGAAGCTCCTACAATGAGCAGTTCTTC.

The J gene is TRBJ1-1, the V gene TRBV5-1; 7 bases fit TRBD1. Per germline, CDR1 SGHRS and CDR2 YFSETQ. This CDR3 is built from 15 residues. The junction had 7 bases not matched to a gene; V was cut back by 0 bases and J by 5 bases. The CDR3 sequence: CASSLVYRGRTEAFF. As DNA, the CDR3 is TGCGCCAGCAGCTTGGTTTACAGGGGACGTACTGAAGCTTTCTTT.

The chain recombines TRBV20-1 with TRBJ2-7; D is ambiguous. The J call may be faulty, since TRBJ2-5 better matches the DNA end. The CDR3 consists of 11 residues. Looked up from germline, CDR1 is DFQATT and CDR2 is SNEGSKA (reference sequence). The CDR3 nucleotides are TGCAGTGCTAGCTTCCAAGAGACCCAGTACTTC. Protein sequence: CSASFQETQYF.

This clonotype was seen only a few times. The rearrangement links TRBV10-3 to TRBJ2-1, with D possibly matching TRBD1 (6 bases). The CDR3 length is 13 residues. With 7 bases removed from V and 5 bases from J, the gap between germline ends came to 12 bases. Germline CDR1 reads ENHRY; CDR2 reads SYGVKD. The CDR3 DNA is TGTGCCATCAAGTCGGACAGACACAATGAGCAGTTCTTC. Its protein is CAIKSDRHNEQFF.

The chain carries TRBV7-9 and TRBJ2-4; D may match TRBD1 or TRBD2 (5 bases each). CDR1 is SEHNR, CDR2 FQNEAQ, per germline (reference sequence). Trimming removed 5 bases at V and 13 bases at J, with 24 bases between. This CDR3 spans 15 amino acids. The CDR3 spells CASSPRDGISYAQYF. The DNA of the CDR3 is TGTGCCAGCAGCCCCCGGGACGGGATCTCCTACGCGCAGTACTTC.

The rearrangement joins TRBV5-1 to TRBJ2-1; the match to TRBD2 covers 12 bases. This CDR3 has 18 amino acids. Germline V lookup: CDR1 SGHRS, CDR2 YFSETQ. The J segment lost 1 base and the V segment lost 4 bases, leaving 9 bases of the junction unmatched. The CDR3 nucleotides read TGCGCCAGCAGCCCGGGACTAGCGGGCATGGGGTCCTACAATGAGCAGTTCTTC. Translating gives CASSPGLAGMGSYNEQFF.

V and J are TRBV29-1 and TRBJ2-2, with D tentatively TRBD2 (5 bases). The V end was cut by 5 bases, the J end by 5 bases, with 12 bases between. Germline CDR1 and CDR2: SQVTM and ANQGSEA. CDR3 length: 13 residues. CDR3 bases: TGCAGCGTTCAAGCCCCGGGGACCGGGGAGCTGTTTTTT. It is translated as CSVQAPGTGELFF.

For the CDR3, the DNA is TGCAGTGCTAGGGAACAGGGCTTGGGCTCCTACAATGAGCAGTTCTTC. It is translated as CSAREQGLGSYNEQFF. This chain joins TRBV20-1 and TRBJ2-1, with D possibly TRBD1 on 6 matching bases. In germline, CDR1 is DFQATT, CDR2 SNEGSKA (reference sequence). The germline V and J ends were trimmed by 3 bases and 0 bases, with 15 bases remaining between them. The CDR3 loop spans 16 amino acids.

This clonotype was observed a handful of times. The rearrangement uses TRBV7-2 and TRBJ1-2; D gene ambiguous. Germline V CDR1 and CDR2: SGHTA, FQGNSA. The CDR3 loop spans 16 amino acids. The V end was cut by 5 bases, the J end by 5 bases, with 21 bases between. CDR3 coding DNA: TGTGCCAGCAGCCCTATTGGACGGAGTCAGATTTATGGCTACACCTTC. Protein sequence: CASSPIGRSQIYGYTF.

The table lists this clonotype with a count of one. The chain joins TRBV4-1 to TRBJ2-1, with 10 bases aligning to TRBD2. V gave up 3 bases and J gave up 1 base; unmatched junction bases: 12. The V gene's germline CDR1 is MGHRA and CDR2 YSYEKL. The CDR3 covers 19 residues. CDR3 loop: CASSHPLAGVTRSYNEQFF. The CDR3 nucleotides read TGCGCCAGCAGCCACCCCCTAGCGGGAGTCACAAGATCCTACAATGAGCAGTTCTTC.

V usage is TRBV5-1 and J usage is TRBJ1-5; D is perhaps TRBD1 (6 bases). Between the trimmed V and J ends, which lost 0 bases and 5 bases, there was a span of 9 bases. Germline CDR1 reads SGHRS; CDR2 reads YFSETQ. The CDR3 loop spans 14 amino acids. The CDR3 region is CASSLGQGHQPQHF. CDR3 sequence (DNA): TGCGCCAGCAGCTTGGGCCAGGGGCATCAGCCCCAGCATTTT.

The chain couples TRBV7-9 to TRBJ2-5, with 7 bases identical to TRBD1. Per the germline V gene, CDR1 is SEHNR and CDR2 is FQNEAQ (reference sequence). This CDR3 is 13 amino acids long. Trimming removed 5 bases from V and 4 bases from J; junction bases left unmatched: 4. CDR3 nucleotide sequence: TGTGCCAGCAGCAACGGACAGGTAGAGACCCAGTACTTC. This encodes CASSNGQVETQYF.